The T cell receptor (beta chain) under discussion was sequenced for a study of Graves' ophthalmopathy and Graves' hyperthyroidism. The CDR3 consists of 14 residues. The germline V gene encodes CDR1 DFQATT and CDR2 SNEGSKA (reference sequence). RNA transcripts provided the template for amplifying TCR beta CDR3 regions. An initial RT-PCR round employing HTBI primers preceded a second-round multiplex PCR. TCRdb reanalysed the multiplex PCR reads using MiXCR and keeps one entry per CDR3 protein. The table shows 400,000 or so distinct CDR3 sequences, with about 17% occurring only once. Study-wide points: It was with approximately 70% sensitivity and about 73% specificity that the model predicted ophthalmopathy progression.

Many counts were recorded for this clonotype. As yet, its antigen is unknown. Excluded: other autoimmune disease, uncontrolled infection, pregnancy or lactation. The receptor was isolated from an adult woman with stable Graves' hyperthyroidism. The sequencing input was peripheral blood. This chain links TRBV20-1 with TRBJ2-7; D call uncertain. The CDR3 is CMRVLLHHTYEQYF. In DNA, the CDR3 is TGCATGAGAGTTCTACTACACCACACCTACGAGCAGTACTTC.